A selection of T cell receptor beta chains follows, all from one sample in a study of CD8+CD57+ T cells in acquired aplastic anemia. TCRdb reprocessed the reads with MiXCR, giving one entry per CDR3 protein. The sample records fewer than 250,000 distinct CDR3 sequences, approximately 45% being singletons. Sequencing input: sorted CD4+, CD8+, or CD8+CD57+ T cells (not recorded which) from PBMCs. The receptors derive from a human donor with aplastic anemia. The conserved cysteine and the conserved F or W are not part of the CDR3 here. Size values are once, few and many counts, or a class for expanded clones, and some rows have none.

clone size: .; J gene: TRBJ1-1; V gene: TRBV7-3; CDR3 protein: ASSLGAGTGGRGTEAF
clone size: .; J gene: TRBJ1-2; V gene: TRBV9; CDR3 protein: ASSVVWESGVGTYGYT
clone size: .; J gene: TRBJ2-7; V gene: TRBV20-1; CDR3 protein: SAREGAPSYEQY
clone size: once; J gene: TRBJ1-1; V gene: TRBV11-2; CDR3 protein: ASSPFVPTTASAF
clone size: .; J gene: TRBJ2-2; V gene: TRBV29-1; CDR3 protein: SGYRLGELF
clone size: many; J gene: TRBJ1-2; V gene: TRBV2; CDR3 protein: ASKSGQGAYGYT
clone size: .; J gene: TRBJ1-1; V gene: TRBV7-2; CDR3 protein: ASSSPPGRGTEAF
clone size: once; J gene: TRBJ1-6; V gene: TRBV6-1; CDR3 protein: ASSGGAASSPLH
clone size: .; J gene: TRBJ1-2; V gene: TRBV20-1; CDR3 protein: SAWGQGGPNYGYT
clone size: many; J gene: TRBJ1-1; V gene: TRBV4-1; CDR3 protein: ASSQDGRPNTEAF
clone size: many; J gene: TRBJ2-3; V gene: TRBV5-1; CDR3 protein: ASSPLDRVRTDTQY
clone size: many; J gene: TRBJ2-7; V gene: TRBV5-1; CDR3 protein: ASSLVVSMAGRSYEQY
clone size: .; J gene: TRBJ2-7; V gene: TRBV2; CDR3 protein: ASSRNRAGYEQY
clone size: .; J gene: TRBJ1-1; V gene: TRBV5-1; CDR3 protein: ASSLGTGAGEAF
clone size: many; J gene: TRBJ2-7; V gene: TRBV9; CDR3 protein: ASSVDGTLTYEQY
clone size: .; J gene: TRBJ1-3; V gene: TRBV10-3; CDR3 protein: AISGGSGNTIY
clone size: .; J gene: TRBJ1-1; V gene: TRBV4-3; CDR3 protein: ANSQVGGGVADAEAF
clone size: .; J gene: TRBJ1-2; V gene: TRBV5-5; CDR3 protein: ASSLTGSYGYT
clone size: few; J gene: TRBJ1-1; V gene: TRBV29-1; CDR3 protein: SVAPNTEAF
clone size: .; J gene: TRBJ2-3; V gene: TRBV10-3; CDR3 protein: AISESSFTDTQY
clone size: .; J gene: TRBJ2-1; V gene: TRBV10-3; CDR3 protein: AISPDRGKGQF
clone size: .; J gene: TRBJ2-7; V gene: TRBV6-5; CDR3 protein: ASSYSRQGFYEQY
clone size: few; J gene: TRBJ2-3; V gene: TRBV20-1; CDR3 protein: SASPTVSTDTQY
clone size: many; J gene: TRBJ1-3; V gene: TRBV6-5; CDR3 protein: ASSSLENTIY
clone size: .; J gene: TRBJ2-2; V gene: TRBV6-5; CDR3 protein: ASSYLGRADTGELF
clone size: .; J gene: TRBJ1-1; V gene: TRBV18; CDR3 protein: ASSTGAGYTEAF
clone size: .; J gene: TRBJ1-1; V gene: TRBV7-9; CDR3 protein: ASSGPAGDTEAF
clone size: few; J gene: TRBJ1-1; V gene: TRBV20-1; CDR3 protein: SATGIHTEAF
clone size: few; J gene: TRBJ2-7; V gene: TRBV6-4; CDR3 protein: ASSASGTGEQY
clone size: .; J gene: TRBJ1-5; V gene: TRBV4-1; CDR3 protein: ASRQTGGGMNQPQH
clone size: .; J gene: TRBJ2-3; V gene: TRBV5-1; CDR3 protein: ASSLGGKGTDTQY
clone size: .; J gene: TRBJ2-5; V gene: TRBV6-1; CDR3 protein: ASRGGQSVETQY
clone size: few; J gene: TRBJ2-7; V gene: TRBV7-9; CDR3 protein: ASSGRGGTYEQY
clone size: many; J gene: TRBJ2-7; V gene: TRBV14; CDR3 protein: ASSHESGRFYEQY
clone size: medium-sized; J gene: TRBJ2-6; V gene: TRBV15; CDR3 protein: ATSRDGLAGSGANVLT
clone size: .; J gene: TRBJ2-1; V gene: TRBV29-1; CDR3 protein: SVGLASGPTYNERF
clone size: many; J gene: TRBJ2-1; V gene: TRBV7-9; CDR3 protein: ASSHKAGQGVREQF
clone size: few; J gene: TRBJ1-4; V gene: TRBV30; CDR3 protein: AWNVFGSEKLF
clone size: .; J gene: TRBJ1-2; V gene: TRBV25-1; CDR3 protein: ASSEGTGGAYGYT
clone size: .; J gene: TRBJ2-2; V gene: TRBV4-1; CDR3 protein: ASSQGGADGGELF
clone size: .; J gene: TRBJ2-7; V gene: TRBV7-6; CDR3 protein: ASSLGTGALYEQY
clone size: few; J gene: TRBJ1-4; V gene: TRBV6-2/TRBV6-3; CDR3 protein: ASSPGVANEKLF
clone size: many; J gene: TRBJ2-1; V gene: TRBV20-1; CDR3 protein: SARDIESSYNEQF
clone size: few; J gene: TRBJ1-6; V gene: TRBV2; CDR3 protein: ASEGSYNSPLH
clone size: many; J gene: TRBJ1-1; V gene: TRBV7-8; CDR3 protein: ASSLGRGGTEAF
clone size: many; J gene: TRBJ2-5; V gene: TRBV19; CDR3 protein: ASRSSPRLADQETQY
clone size: few; J gene: TRBJ1-2; V gene: TRBV30; CDR3 protein: AWTDRADYGYT
clone size: few; J gene: TRBJ2-1; V gene: TRBV7-2; CDR3 protein: ASSLWAFEQF
clone size: few; J gene: TRBJ2-7; V gene: TRBV28; CDR3 protein: ASVDRPAYEQH
clone size: many; J gene: TRBJ2-7; V gene: TRBV6-1; CDR3 protein: ASSAMRQGAFPFEQY
clone size: many; J gene: TRBJ1-2; V gene: TRBV9; CDR3 protein: ASTSGTYGYT
clone size: .; J gene: TRBJ2-7; V gene: TRBV20-1; CDR3 protein: SARSTGGYEQY
clone size: many; J gene: TRBJ2-7; V gene: TRBV2; CDR3 protein: ASTGGVLYEQY
clone size: many; J gene: TRBJ1-5; V gene: TRBV7-9; CDR3 protein: ASSSAGNQH
clone size: few; J gene: TRBJ1-5; V gene: TRBV15; CDR3 protein: ATSRGINQPQH
clone size: many; J gene: TRBJ2-2; V gene: TRBV29-1; CDR3 protein: SAAGATNTGELF
clone size: many; J gene: TRBJ2-3; V gene: TRBV2; CDR3 protein: ASSASSGRVGATDTQY